This T cell receptor beta chain derives from a study of cytomegalovirus exposure and HLA in healthy donors. Study background: In terms of ancestry, the Caucasian-associated cluster contained about 80% of the roughly 400 genotyped donors.

With respect to this clone: Antigen unknown.

PCR employed 60 Vbeta and 13 Jbeta primers. Assay used: immunoSEQ multiplex PCR; TCRdb lists only in-frame clones, some missing. The sample lists roughly 190,000 clones, around four fifths occurring once. Overall study results and limits: Rare TCR sequences predominated, though certain public TCRs were found in many donors.

This CDR3 has 15 amino acids. CDR1 is SGHNT and CDR2 is YYREEE in the germline V gene (reference sequence). V was pared by 9 bases and J by 3 bases, with 21 bases between. The rearrangement uses TRBV5-4 and TRBJ1-1; no firm D call. Sample: PBMCs. This receptor was obtained from a female donor in good health and CMV-seronegative. The CDR3 here is CATSLWSAWDTEAFF. The CDR3 region has the DNA TGTGCCACTTCACTTTGGAGTGCCTGGGACACTGAAGCTTTCTTT.